These 17 T cell receptor beta chains share one sample of origin, sequenced in a study of blood T cells in healthy people across ages (dated by TCRdb to between 2014 and 2017). Library creation used 5' RACE. The instrument was an Illumina HiSeq 2500. The second PCR ran for about 6 to 11 cycles and used a J-beta primer mix along with a sample-barcoded 5' primer. The public reads were reprocessed in TCRdb via fastp at Q25 and MiXCR, keeping in-frame beta chains. Under each unique CDR3 protein, matching rows form one entry showing the most common genes and DNA. A total of fewer than 750,000 distinct CDR3 sequences appear in this sample, more than 45% of them only once. About 22% of the sample goes to the ten largest clones. Sequenced input: blood. All receptors derive from a man of 80 years or more in good health.

This clonotype was recorded a few times. The genes are TRBV10-3 and TRBJ2-5; no definite D call. CDR3 length: 14 residues. Germline CDR1 and CDR2: ENHRY and SYGVKD. Trimming took off 3 bases at V and 4 bases at J, with 12 bases between the two ends. The CDR3: CAISEGLGRETQYF. In nucleotides, the CDR3 is TGTGCCATCAGTGAAGGGCTAGGGCGAGAGACCCAGTACTTC.

DNA of the CDR3: TGTGCCAGCAGCCAAGCCGGACAGGGTCTTAATGAAAAACTGTTTTTT. It yields the protein CASSQAGQGLNEKLFF. This chain connects TRBV4-2 to TRBJ1-4; 8 nucleotides match TRBD1. Germline loops: CDR1 LGHNA, CDR2 YNFKEQ. This CDR3 has 16 residues. V lost 1 base to trimming and J lost 4 bases; unmatched junction nucleotides: 5.

The CDR3 here is CASSSAGADTQYF. CDR3 in DNA: TGTGCCAGCAGCTCCGCGGGAGCAGATACGCAGTATTTT. The chain combines TRBV7-2 with TRBJ2-3; 7 bases align to TRBD2. The CDR3 runs to 13 residues. Germline V lookup: CDR1 SGHTA, CDR2 FQGNSA. After removal of 4 bases from V and 4 bases from J, the junction contained 2 bases not matched to a gene.

The DNA for the CDR3 is TGTGCCAGCAGCTCCAACAGGGGGCGTGAGCAGTACTTC. This translates into CASSSNRGREQYF. This chain links TRBV7-2 with TRBJ2-4; 9 nucleotides align to TRBD1. Trimming removed 4 bases from V and 13 bases from J; junction bases left unmatched: 8. This CDR3 region has 13 residues. The germline V gene encodes CDR1 SGHTA and CDR2 FQGNSA.

V usage is TRBV5-5 and J usage is TRBJ2-2, with 8 bases that match TRBD1. J lost 7 bases, V lost 1 base, and 6 bases had no gene match. This CDR3 comprises 15 residues. Germline assignment: CDR1 SGHKS and CDR2 YYEKEE (reference sequence). The CDR3 region is CASSLLQGDFGELFF. CDR3 coding DNA: TGTGCCAGCAGCTTGTTACAGGGGGATTTCGGGGAGCTGTTTTTT.

This clonotype has more than one count but fewer than ten. The chain has TRBV20-1 and TRBJ2-4; 7 nucleotides agree with TRBD1. Trimming at V came to 6 bases and at J to 3 bases, leaving 11 bases not matched to a gene. Germline CDR1 reads DFQATT; CDR2 reads SNEGSKA (reference sequence). The CDR3 has 15 residues. The CDR3 nucleotides read TGCAGTGCCACGGACAGCCAGGGGGACAAAAACATTCAGTACTTC. Protein: CSATDSQGDKNIQYF.

The rearrangement joins TRBV20-1 to TRBJ2-7; no clear D gene. Judging by the DNA end, TRBJ2-5 fits better; the J call may be wrong. The CDR3 contains 10 residues. Germline CDR1 and CDR2: DFQATT and SNEGSKA (reference sequence). CDR3 amino acids: CSARSETQYF. CDR3 nucleotide sequence: TGCAGTGCGAGATCAGAGACCCAGTACTTC.

The gene calls are TRBV6-5 and TRBJ2-1, with D possibly TRBD2 on 5 matching bases. The ends were cut back, 4 bases at V and 1 base at J, with 11 bases in the middle. The length of the CDR3 is 15 residues. Germline CDR1 MNHEY, CDR2 SVGAGI. The CDR3 loop reads CASSSPGVSYNEQFF. The CDR3 nucleotides are TGTGCCAGCAGTTCCCCCGGGGTTTCCTACAATGAGCAGTTCTTC.

The DNA of the CDR3 is TGTGCCAGCAGTCGAGCGGGGGGCCCAGATACGCAGTATTTT. Protein sequence: CASSRAGGPDTQYF. The chain couples TRBV12-3 or TRBV12-4 to TRBJ2-3; 9 nucleotides match TRBD2. Trimming took 5 bases from V and 4 from J; bases not matched to a gene: 4. The CDR3 runs to 14 residues.

There are a few counts of this clonotype. The gene calls are TRBV20-1 and TRBJ2-2; 12 bases map to TRBD1. The V and J ends lost 6 bases and 7 bases, in that order; junction bases with no gene match: 6. CDR3 size: 14 residues. Germline V gives CDR1 DFQATT, CDR2 SNEGSKA (reference sequence). The CDR3 protein is CSAAGTGGLGELFF. CDR3 nucleotides: TGCAGTGCGGCCGGGACAGGGGGCCTCGGGGAGCTGTTTTTT.

The rearrangement links TRBV14 to TRBJ2-7; 9 nucleotides agree with TRBD1. The ends lost 11 bases at V and 6 bases at J; junction bases unmatched: 11. This CDR3 has 13 amino acids. In germline, CDR1 is SGHDN, CDR2 FVKESK. CDR3 nucleotides: TGTGCCTCTCGCCGGGACAGGGTAGGCGAGCAGTACTTC. Translated, it gives CASRRDRVGEQYF.

This clonotype has only a few counts. V usage is TRBV24-1 and J usage is TRBJ2-5; D call uncertain. CDR1 and CDR2 (germline): KGHDR, SFDVKD. The V end was cut by 6 bases, the J end by 1 base, with 11 bases between. The CDR3 loop spans 14 amino acids. The CDR3 region has the DNA TGTGCCACCAGTTCTATAGGCGGCCAAGAGACCCAGTACTTC. This translates into CATSSIGGQETQYF.

The chain joins TRBV3-1 to TRBJ2-5, with D possibly matching TRBD2 (5 bases). This CDR3 comprises 13 residues. V lost 6 bases and J 5 bases, leaving 13 bases between the germline ends. CDR1 LGHDT and CDR2 YNNKEL come from the germline V gene (reference sequence). CDR3 sequence reads: CASRPSGLETQYF. DNA of the CDR3: TGTGCCAGCAGACCGAGCGGATTGGAGACCCAGTACTTC.

This clonotype is a singleton in its sample. J is TRBJ2-7 and V is TRBV5-1, with D possibly being TRBD1 (6 bases). Trimming cost V 3 bases and J 3 bases, with 31 bases left between them. CDR3 size: 20 residues. The germline gives CDR1 SGHRS, CDR2 YFSETQ. The CDR3 bases are TGCGCCAGCAGCTGTTCTACCACAACCATAAAAACAGACAGGAGCTACGAGCAGTACTTC. Its protein product is CASSCSTTTIKTDRSYEQYF.

The CDR3: CASSYRTSGRGRETQYF. The CDR3 DNA reads TGTGCCAGCAGTTACCGGACTAGCGGGAGAGGGAGGGAGACCCAGTACTTC. The rearrangement uses TRBV6-2 or TRBV6-3 and TRBJ2-5, with 13 nucleotides matching TRBD2. Germline V gene sequence: CDR1 MNHEY, CDR2 SVGEGT. The ends lost 2 bases at V and 5 bases at J; junction bases unmatched: 8. The CDR3 is 17 residues long.

CDR3 DNA sequence: TGCGCCAGCAGCCAAGATCAGGGTGACTCGGAGACCCAGTACTTC. Translation: CASSQDQGDSETQYF. The chain carries TRBV4-1 and TRBJ2-5; weak D call: TRBD1 (5 bases). Trimming stripped 0 bases from V and 5 bases from J, with 13 bases between. The CDR3 spans 15 residues. Germline CDR1 and CDR2: MGHRA and YSYEKL.

The V gene is TRBV27, the J gene TRBJ2-3, with D maybe TRBD2 (6 bases). CDR3 length: 13 amino acids. Per germline, CDR1 MNHEY and CDR2 SMNVEV (reference sequence). V was cut by 3 bases and J by 5 bases, with 9 bases left in between. The CDR3 nucleotides are TGTGCCAGCAGTTTTCGGAGGGAAGATACGCAGTATTTT. Its translation: CASSFRREDTQYF.